This TCR beta chain was recovered during a study of identical twins. General study points: Compared with unrelated sharing, twin-shared out-of-frame alpha sequences had more low-probability sequences. Abundant beta clonotypes from cord blood bore fewer insertions; memory repertoires lacked this pattern. Cross-sectional statistics underpinned the conclusions; the same donors were not followed.

TCRdb processed the 5' RACE reads anew with MiXCR; each CDR3 protein has one entry. The sample consists of roughly 290,000 distinct CDR3 sequences, approximately 8.5% of them appearing once. This clonotype came up many times. What it binds is unknown. These data were also reused for a study on yellow fever vaccine responses in identical twins. That paper adds: The T cell response to vaccination in identical twins was reportedly partly convergent and partly personalized.

The sample consisted of memory (CD45RO+) T cells sorted from blood. The clonotype originates from a woman between 18 and 30 years old in good health.

The CDR3 sequence is CASSLRQDISGANVLTF. CDR3 in DNA: TGCGCCAGCAGCTTGAGACAGGATATCTCTGGGGCCAACGTCCTGACTTTC. This chain joins TRBV5-1 and TRBJ2-6; weak D call: TRBD1 (6 bases). Germline V gives CDR1 SGHRS, CDR2 YFSETQ. The CDR3 runs 17 residues. V lost 1 base and J lost 0, with 11 bases in between.